One and the same sample provided the 27 T cell receptor beta chains below, sequenced in a study of T cell responses to AZD1222 COVID-19 vaccine (dated by TCRdb to about 2021). The time point label, read with the paper, signifies: baseline before first vaccination. Library method: the immunoSEQ multiplex PCR assay. The source is immuneACCESS, and TCRdb retained only in-frame sequences with V and J called. Part of the clones is not carried over; for the studies checked, unresolved V genes explain less than half of this, and the remainder is unexplained. A total of approximately 180,000 clones appear in this sample, 90% of them only once. The top ten constitute around 3% of the sample. The material sequenced was peripheral blood, taken on day 0 of AZD1222 vaccination. The receptors derive from an adult in good health.

The CDR3 sequence is CASSRDRSYEQYF. Written as DNA, the CDR3 is TGTGCCAGCTCCCGGGACAGGTCCTACGAGCAGTACTTC. The rearrangement uses TRBV7-2 and TRBJ2-7, with 8 positions matching TRBD1. CDR1 is SGHTA and CDR2 is FQGNSA in the germline V gene. The CDR3 spans 13 residues. Trimming took 8 bases from V and 1 from J; bases not matched to a gene: 4.

V gene TRBV27 combines with J gene TRBJ1-1; 9 positions agree with TRBD1. CDR1 is MNHEY, CDR2 SMNVEV, per germline (reference sequence). This CDR3 is built from 13 residues. V lost 8 bases and J lost 0; bases outside the gene matches: 1. For the CDR3, the DNA is TGTGCCAGCTGGACAGGGGTGAACACTGAAGCTTTCTTT. Protein sequence: CASWTGVNTEAFF.

V usage is TRBV7-9 and J usage is TRBJ1-5; D might be TRBD1 (6 bases). The CDR3 sequence is 13 residues long. In germline, CDR1 is SEHNR, CDR2 FQNEAQ (reference sequence). Trimming shortened V by 8 bases and J by 6 bases, and 14 bases separated the two germline ends. The CDR3 region has the DNA TGTGCCAGCGCGCTGGGGGCGCCTCAGCCCCAGCATTTT. Protein: CASALGAPQPQHF.

The chain joins TRBV14 to TRBJ1-6, with 7 bases lining up with TRBD1. The CDR3 length is 15 residues. Germline V lookup: CDR1 SGHDN, CDR2 FVKESK. V lost 3 bases and J lost 7; bases outside the gene matches: 6. CDR3 DNA sequence: TGTGCCAGCAGCCACAGAACAGGGGCCAATTCACCCCTCCACTTT. Translating gives CASSHRTGANSPLHF.

This clone appeared a single time. The chain uses TRBV7-2 and TRBJ1-1, with 7 bases aligning to TRBD1. This CDR3 region has 16 residues. V shed 0 bases and J 1 base; nucleotides not matched to a gene: 5. From germline, CDR1 is SGHTA and CDR2 FQGNSA. CDR3 sequence: CASSLAPGQSNTEAFF. CDR3 DNA: TGTGCCAGCAGCTTAGCTCCGGGACAGTCGAACACTGAAGCTTTCTTT.

This rearrangement joins TRBV7-7 to TRBJ2-3; 11 bases fit TRBD2. The V segment lost 6 bases and the J segment 0 bases; nucleotides outside the gene matches: 11. CDR1 is SSHAT and CDR2 is FNYEAQ in the germline V gene (reference sequence). CDR3 length: 18 amino acids. DNA of the CDR3: TGTGCCAGCAGGGTTACTAGCGGGGGCTTCACTAGCACAGATACGCAGTATTTT. This encodes CASRVTSGGFTSTDTQYF.

The genes are TRBV9 and TRBJ2-1; 9 bases match TRBD2. Trimming took 4 bases from V and 4 from J; bases not matched to a gene: 9. Germline values: CDR1 SGDLS, CDR2 YYNGEE. CDR3 length: 16 residues. CDR3 sequence: CASSPQGAGGYNEQFF. CDR3 nucleotide sequence: TGTGCCAGCAGCCCCCAGGGCGCGGGGGGGTACAATGAGCAGTTCTTC.

The rearrangement links TRBV5-1 to TRBJ2-7; 8 nucleotides agree with TRBD2. The germline gives CDR1 SGHRS, CDR2 YFSETQ. With 4 bases clipped from V and 2 bases from J, the junction kept 8 bases outside the gene matches. The CDR3 loop spans 15 amino acids. DNA of the CDR3: TGCGCCAGCAGCGTACAACCGGGACTAGCCTACGAGCAGTACTTC. Its translation: CASSVQPGLAYEQYF.

V is TRBV24-1 and J is TRBJ2-3, with 8 bases that match TRBD2. V lost 3 bases, J lost 8 bases, and 6 bases stayed unmatched. This CDR3 region has 14 residues. Germline CDR1 is KGHDR and CDR2 is SFDVKD. Here the CDR3 reads CATSDDPRGGTQYF. CDR3 DNA: TGTGCCACCAGTGATGACCCTCGGGGGGGTACGCAGTATTTT.

The chain uses TRBV5-4 and TRBJ2-7, with D maybe TRBD1 (6 bases). The V end lost 2 bases, the J end lost 3 bases, and 9 bases lay between the germline ends. The V gene's germline CDR1 is SGHNT and CDR2 YYREEE (reference sequence). The CDR3 loop spans 13 amino acids. The DNA of the CDR3 is TGTGCCAGCAGCTTCACACAGGGCTACGAGCAGTACTTC. It yields the protein CASSFTQGYEQYF. Based on the CDR3 plus reference TRBV5-4 and TRBJ2-7, the full variable domain is ETGVTQSPTHLIKTRGQQVTLRCSSQSGHNTVSWYQQALGQGPQFIFQYYREEENGRGNFPPRFSGLQFPNYSSELNVNALELDDSALYLCASSFTQGYEQYFGPGTRLTVT.

The rearrangement links TRBV7-9 to TRBJ1-1; no clear D. This CDR3 region has 15 residues. V was clipped by 4 bases and J by 11 bases, with 23 bases between them. CDR1 SEHNR and CDR2 FQNEAQ come from the germline V gene (reference sequence). The CDR3 spells CASSSAKIRVVEAFF. CDR3 sequence (DNA): TGTGCCAGCAGCTCGGCAAAGATCCGGGTGGTTGAGGCTTTCTTT. The whole variable domain, remainder taken from reference TRBV7-9 and TRBJ1-1, is DTGVSQNPRHKITKRGQNVTFRCDPISEHNRLYWYRQTLGQGPEFLTYFQNEAQLEKSRLLSDRFSAERPKGSFSTLEIQRTEQGDSAMYLCASSSAKIRVVEAFFGQGTRLTVV.

The chain has TRBV27 and TRBJ1-2; no clear D gene. The CDR3 has 14 amino acids. Germline-derived CDR1 and CDR2 are MNHEY and SMNVEV (reference sequence). Trimming cost V 5 bases and J 5 bases, with 15 bases left between them. The CDR3 nucleotides read TGTGCCAGCAGTCCCGGGCCAGAAGGGTATGGCTACACCTTC. Its translation is CASSPGPEGYGYTF.

The chain employs TRBV6-5 and TRBJ2-1; TRBD1 matches 8 bases. The CDR3 consists of 14 residues. Per germline, CDR1 MNHEY and CDR2 SVGAGI. J gave up 4 bases and V 6 bases, and 5 bases lay outside the gene matches. The CDR3 DNA follows: TGTGCCAGCAGCCCGGACAGGGTATACAATGAGCAGTTCTTC. It specifies CASSPDRVYNEQFF.

In its sample, this clone was seen a few times. The chain links TRBV9 to TRBJ2-2; TRBD1 is a possible D gene (5 bases). In germline, CDR1 is SGDLS, CDR2 YYNGEE. The CDR3 loop spans 17 amino acids. Trimming stripped 5 bases from V and 2 bases from J, with 19 bases between. The chain's CDR3 is CASSLYGRVANTGELFF. The DNA for the CDR3 is TGTGCCAGCAGTCTTTACGGCAGGGTGGCCAACACCGGGGAGCTGTTTTTT.

Concerning this clone: Other DNA sequences from this sample encode an identical CDR3 as well. This chain links TRBV12-3 or TRBV12-4 with TRBJ1-2, with D hard to call. The V end lost 5 bases, the J end lost 4 bases, and 8 bases lay between the germline ends. The CDR3 is 12 amino acids. CDR3 region: CASSPDGYGYTF. The CDR3 nucleotides read TGTGCCAGCAGTCCGGACGGCTATGGCTACACCTTC.

The gene calls are TRBV6-5 and TRBJ2-1; the D gene is possibly TRBD2 (6 bases). Germline CDR1 and CDR2: MNHEY and SVGAGI. The CDR3 spans 14 residues. Trimming shortened V by 2 bases and J by 7 bases, and 12 bases separated the two germline ends. The CDR3 here is CASSYAAGGNEQFF. CDR3 bases: TGTGCCAGCAGTTACGCAGCGGGCGGGAATGAGCAGTTCTTC.

This clone came up a few times. V usage is TRBV15 and J usage is TRBJ2-4; D ambiguous. The CDR3 totals 15 residues. V lost 0 bases and J lost 1, with 7 bases in between. Germline V gives CDR1 LNHNV, CDR2 YYDKDF (reference sequence). This CDR3 reads CATSRDFSAKNIQYF. CDR3 DNA: TGTGCCACCAGCAGAGACTTCTCTGCCAAAAACATTCAGTACTTC.

The chain couples TRBV7-2 to TRBJ1-3; no clear D. The CDR3 sequence is 17 residues long. Looked up from germline, CDR1 is SGHTA and CDR2 is FQGNSA. The V and J ends lost 0 bases and 0 bases respectively, with 12 bases between them. CDR3: CASSLASRIGSGNTIYF. As DNA, the CDR3 is TGTGCCAGCAGCTTAGCGTCGAGGATTGGCTCTGGAAACACCATATATTTT.

The gene calls are TRBV2 and TRBJ2-7; D might be TRBD1 (5 bases). This CDR3 spans 13 amino acids. Germline-derived CDR1 and CDR2 are SNHLY and FYNNEI. Trimming stripped 7 bases from V and 2 bases from J, with 12 bases between. CDR3 sequence (DNA): TGTGCCAGCATTTTAGACAGAACCTACGAGCAGTACTTC. Protein: CASILDRTYEQYF.

This rearrangement joins TRBV5-1 to TRBJ2-5; D is ambiguous. The V end was cut by 4 bases, the J end by 5 bases, with 9 bases between. Germline V lookup: CDR1 SGHRS, CDR2 YFSETQ. The CDR3 is 12 residues long. The CDR3 loop is CASSPARETQYF. The CDR3 DNA is TGCGCCAGCAGCCCCGCCCGGGAGACCCAGTACTTC.

V gene TRBV7-3 combines with J gene TRBJ1-1; 8 nucleotides match TRBD1. This CDR3 spans 12 amino acids. V shed 2 bases and J 7 bases; nucleotides not matched to a gene: 0. In germline, CDR1 is SGHTA, CDR2 FQGTGA. CDR3: CASSLGQGEAFF. The CDR3 nucleotides read TGTGCCAGCAGCTTAGGACAGGGTGAAGCTTTCTTT.

The CDR3 reads CASSTPRTGVDTGELFF. CDR3 coding DNA: TGTGCCAGCAGCACACCTCGGACAGGGGTTGACACCGGGGAGCTGTTTTTT. J is TRBJ2-2 and V is TRBV5-8; 9 bases match TRBD1. Germline CDR1 SGHTS, CDR2 YDEGEE. The trim removed 4 bases at V and 3 bases at J, leaving 10 bases unmatched. This CDR3 comprises 17 residues.

The chain combines TRBV19 with TRBJ1-4, with 7 bases fitting TRBD1. Unmatched junction bases numbered 8, after V lost 5 bases and J lost 8 bases. The CDR3 extends over 14 amino acids. CDR1 and CDR2 from the germline V gene are LNHDA and SQIVND (reference sequence). The CDR3 DNA follows: TGTGCCAGTAGTCACGACAGGGCGCAAGAAAAACTGTTTTTT. The encoded protein is CASSHDRAQEKLFF.

The chain joins TRBV4-3 to TRBJ2-3, with 8 bases that match TRBD2. The J segment lost 5 bases and the V segment lost 0 bases, leaving 10 bases of the junction unmatched. This CDR3 has 17 amino acids. The germline V gene encodes CDR1 LGHNA and CDR2 YSLEER. The CDR3 DNA sequence: TGCGCCAGCAGCCAAGATGTCCTAGCGGGTGAAGTAGATACGCAGTATTTT. Protein product: CASSQDVLAGEVDTQYF.

V is TRBV4-3 and J is TRBJ1-1; a weak D match, TRBD1 (6 bases). The CDR3 is 14 residues long. The germline V and J ends were trimmed by 4 bases and 4 bases, with 13 bases remaining between them. Germline loops: CDR1 LGHNA, CDR2 YSLEER. This CDR3 reads CASSPFGGGTEAFF. The CDR3 DNA reads as TGCGCCAGCAGCCCCTTTGGAGGGGGCACTGAAGCTTTCTTT.

The V call is TRBV5-4, the J call TRBJ1-6, with 9 bases identical to TRBD1. CDR1 and CDR2 from the germline V gene are SGHNT and YYREEE (reference sequence). V trimming: 4 bases; J trimming: 0 bases; junction bases outside the gene matches: 5. The CDR3 length is 17 residues. CDR3 residues: CASSGATGGSYNSPLHF. DNA for the CDR3: TGTGCCAGCAGCGGTGCGACAGGGGGCTCCTATAATTCACCCCTCCACTTT.

The chain recombines TRBV4-2 with TRBJ2-3; no clear D. Germline V gives CDR1 LGHNA, CDR2 YNFKEQ. The CDR3 covers 12 residues. The V end lost 1 base, the J end lost 6 bases, and 5 bases lay between the germline ends. DNA for the CDR3: TGTGCCAGCAGCCAAGTCGGGGATACGCAGTATTTT. It translates to CASSQVGDTQYF.